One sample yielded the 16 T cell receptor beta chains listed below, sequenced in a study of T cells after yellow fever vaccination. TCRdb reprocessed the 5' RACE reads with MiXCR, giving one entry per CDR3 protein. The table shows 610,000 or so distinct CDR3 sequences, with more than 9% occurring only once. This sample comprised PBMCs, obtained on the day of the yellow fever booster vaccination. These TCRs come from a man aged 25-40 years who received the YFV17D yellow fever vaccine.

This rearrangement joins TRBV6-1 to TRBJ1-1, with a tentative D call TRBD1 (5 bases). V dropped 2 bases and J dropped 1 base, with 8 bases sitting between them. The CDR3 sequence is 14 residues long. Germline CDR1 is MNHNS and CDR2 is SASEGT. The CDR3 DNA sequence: TGTGCCAGCAGTGAAACCGGGGGGAACACTGAAGCTTTCTTT. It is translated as CASSETGGNTEAFF.

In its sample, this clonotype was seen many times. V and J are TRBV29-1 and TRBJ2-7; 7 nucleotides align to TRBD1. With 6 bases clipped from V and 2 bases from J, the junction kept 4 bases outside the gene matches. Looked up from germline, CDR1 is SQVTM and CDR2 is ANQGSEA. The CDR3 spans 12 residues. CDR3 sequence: CSVAGTAYEQYF. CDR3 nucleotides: TGCAGCGTAGCCGGGACAGCCTACGAGCAGTACTTC.

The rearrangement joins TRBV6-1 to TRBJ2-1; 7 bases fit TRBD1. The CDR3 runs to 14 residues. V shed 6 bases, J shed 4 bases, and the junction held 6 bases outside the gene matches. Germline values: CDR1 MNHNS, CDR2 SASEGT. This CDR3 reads CASRSGQFYNEQFF. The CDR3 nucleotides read TGTGCCAGCAGATCGGGACAGTTTTACAATGAGCAGTTCTTC.

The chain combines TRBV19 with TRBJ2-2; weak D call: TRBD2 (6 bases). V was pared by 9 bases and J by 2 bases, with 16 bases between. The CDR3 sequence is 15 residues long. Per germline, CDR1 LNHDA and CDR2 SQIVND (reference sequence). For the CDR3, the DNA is TGTGCCAGCGGGACTTCAAAAGTAAACACCGGGGAGCTGTTTTTT. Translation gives CASGTSKVNTGELFF.

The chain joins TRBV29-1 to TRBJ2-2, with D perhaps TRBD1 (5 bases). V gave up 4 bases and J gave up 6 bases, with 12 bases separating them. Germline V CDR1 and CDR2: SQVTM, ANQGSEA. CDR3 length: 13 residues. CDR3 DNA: TGCAGCGTTGTTCAGGGTGCGGCCGGGGAGCTGTTTTTT. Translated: CSVVQGAAGELFF.

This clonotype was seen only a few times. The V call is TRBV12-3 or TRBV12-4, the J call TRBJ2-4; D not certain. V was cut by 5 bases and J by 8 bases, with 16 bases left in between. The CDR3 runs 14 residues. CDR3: CASSHPNLKDIQYF. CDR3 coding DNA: TGTGCCAGCAGTCACCCTAATCTCAAGGACATTCAGTACTTC.

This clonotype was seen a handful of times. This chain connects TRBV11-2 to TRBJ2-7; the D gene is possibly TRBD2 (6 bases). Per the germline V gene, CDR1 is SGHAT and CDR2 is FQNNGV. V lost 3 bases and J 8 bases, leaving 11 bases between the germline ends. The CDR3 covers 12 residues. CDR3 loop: CASSFGGAQQYF. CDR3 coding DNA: TGTGCCAGCAGCTTCGGCGGGGCCCAGCAGTACTTC.

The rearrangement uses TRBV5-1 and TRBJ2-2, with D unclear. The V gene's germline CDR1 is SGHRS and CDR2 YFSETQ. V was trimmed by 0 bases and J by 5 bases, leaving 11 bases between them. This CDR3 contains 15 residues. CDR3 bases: TGCGCCAGCAGCTTGGAAGGAGTCGGGACCGGGGAGCTGTTTTTT. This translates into CASSLEGVGTGELFF. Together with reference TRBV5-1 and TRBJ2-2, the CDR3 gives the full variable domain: KAGVTQTPRYLIKTRGQQVTLSCSPISGHRSVSWYQQTPGQGLQFLFEYFSETQRNKGNFPGRFSGRQFSNSRSEMNVSTLELGDSALYLCASSLEGVGTGELFFGEGSRLTVL.

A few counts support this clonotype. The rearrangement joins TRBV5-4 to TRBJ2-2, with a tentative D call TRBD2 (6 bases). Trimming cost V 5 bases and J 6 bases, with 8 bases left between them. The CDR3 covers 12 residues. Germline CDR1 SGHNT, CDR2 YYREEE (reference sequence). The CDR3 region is CASRWDSGELFF. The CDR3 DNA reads TGTGCCAGCAGATGGGACTCCGGGGAGCTGTTTTTT. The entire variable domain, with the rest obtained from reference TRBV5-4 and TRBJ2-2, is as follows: ETGVTQSPTHLIKTRGQQVTLRCSSQSGHNTVSWYQQALGQGPQFIFQYYREEENGRGNFPPRFSGLQFPNYSSELNVNALELDDSALYLCASRWDSGELFFGEGSRLTVL.

CDR3 sequence: CAISRLAGVSEQYF. CDR3 bases: TGTGCCATCAGTAGACTAGCGGGAGTCTCCGAGCAGTACTTC. The genes are TRBV10-3 and TRBJ2-7, with 12 positions matching TRBD2. CDR1 and CDR2 (germline): ENHRY, SYGVKD. With V trimmed by 5 bases and J by 6 bases, 5 bases remained unmatched. The length of the CDR3 is 14 residues.

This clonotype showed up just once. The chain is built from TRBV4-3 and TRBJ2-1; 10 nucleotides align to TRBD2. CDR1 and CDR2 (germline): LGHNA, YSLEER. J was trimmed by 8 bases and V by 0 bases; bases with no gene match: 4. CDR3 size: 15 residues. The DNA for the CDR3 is TGCGCCAGCAGCCAAGAGAGCGGGAGGGCCCATGAGCAGTTCTTC. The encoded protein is CASSQESGRAHEQFF.

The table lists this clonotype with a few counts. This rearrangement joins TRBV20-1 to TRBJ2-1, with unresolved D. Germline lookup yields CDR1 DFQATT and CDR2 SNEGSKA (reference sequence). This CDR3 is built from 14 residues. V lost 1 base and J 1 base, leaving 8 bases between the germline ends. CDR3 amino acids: CSARGSRSYNEQFF. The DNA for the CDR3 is TGCAGTGCTAGAGGGAGTCGGTCCTACAATGAGCAGTTCTTC.

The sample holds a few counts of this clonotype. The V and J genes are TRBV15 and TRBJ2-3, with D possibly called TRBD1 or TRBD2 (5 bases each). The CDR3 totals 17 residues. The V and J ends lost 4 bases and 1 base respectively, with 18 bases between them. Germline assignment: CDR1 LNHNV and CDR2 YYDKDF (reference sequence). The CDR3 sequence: CATSTSSGRGRTDTQYF. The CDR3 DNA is TGTGCCACCAGCACTAGTTCAGGCCGGGGCCGCACAGATACGCAGTATTTT.

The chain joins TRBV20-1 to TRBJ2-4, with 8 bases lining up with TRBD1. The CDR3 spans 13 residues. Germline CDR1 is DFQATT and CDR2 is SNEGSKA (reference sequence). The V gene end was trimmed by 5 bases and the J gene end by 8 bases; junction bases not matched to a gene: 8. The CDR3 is CSAGTTGEDIQYF. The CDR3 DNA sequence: TGCAGTGCTGGGACGACAGGGGAGGACATTCAGTACTTC.

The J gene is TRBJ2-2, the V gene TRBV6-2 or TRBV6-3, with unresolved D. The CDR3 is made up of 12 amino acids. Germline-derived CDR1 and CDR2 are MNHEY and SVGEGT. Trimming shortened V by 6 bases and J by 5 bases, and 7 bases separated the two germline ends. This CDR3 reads CASRPLTGELFF. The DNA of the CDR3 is TGTGCCAGCAGACCATTAACCGGGGAGCTGTTTTTT.

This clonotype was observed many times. The DNA of the CDR3 is TGCGCCAGCAGCTTAGAGACTAGCGGTGGTGAGCAGTTCTTC. Protein sequence: CASSLETSGGEQFF. The chain combines TRBV5-1 with TRBJ2-1; 9 bases are a match to TRBD2. With 2 bases clipped from V and 9 bases from J, the junction kept 6 bases outside the gene matches. Germline assignment: CDR1 SGHRS and CDR2 YFSETQ. The CDR3 spans 14 residues.